A single sample is the source of the 16 T cell receptor beta chains below, sequenced in a study of shared clonotypes between healthy human individuals. Clones were read by immunoSEQ multiplex PCR, and TCRdb kept only the in-frame ones, dropping some. The sample shows about 600,000 clones, roughly 79% of them seen only once. The sequenced material came from PBMCs. All receptors derive from a middle-aged woman in good health. Some clones in this sample may be carry-over from other donors' samples.

As to this clone: The junction departs from the called germline gene at one end, perhaps through a read error. The J gene is TRBJ2-2, the V gene TRBV4-2, with 12 bases fitting TRBD2. The CDR3 runs 19 residues. Germline-derived CDR1 and CDR2 are LGHNA and YNFKEQ. The chain's CDR3 is CASSPLLTSGSTPTGELLF. CDR3 DNA: TGTGCCAGCAGCCCCTTATTGACTAGCGGGAGTACCCCCACCGGGGAGCTGCTTTTT.

The chain recombines TRBV18 with TRBJ1-2; D is uncertain. This CDR3 region has 14 residues. From germline, CDR1 is KGHSH and CDR2 LQKENI. Trimming took off 3 bases at V and 3 bases at J, with 11 bases between the two ends. CDR3 in amino acids: CASSPTSSDYGYTF. For the CDR3, the DNA is TGTGCCAGCTCACCCACCTCATCGGACTATGGCTACACCTTC.

The V and J genes are TRBV2 and TRBJ2-7; no firm D call. The CDR3 contains 12 residues. Germline V CDR1 and CDR2: SNHLY, FYNNEI. V dropped 4 bases and J dropped 5 bases, with 9 bases sitting between them. CDR3: CASSGGLDEQYF. Here the CDR3 DNA reads TGTGCCAGCAGTGGGGGTCTAGACGAGCAGTACTTC.

The chain couples TRBV5-1 to TRBJ2-5; 10 bases are a match to TRBD2. The CDR3 extends over 16 amino acids. Germline lookup yields CDR1 SGHRS and CDR2 YFSETQ. J gave up 5 bases and V 0 bases, and 7 bases lay outside the gene matches. CDR3 bases: TGCGCCAGCAGCTTGGAAGCGGGGGGGATCTGGGAGACCCAGTACTTC. Its protein product is CASSLEAGGIWETQYF.

The gene calls are TRBV5-6 and TRBJ1-4; D is ambiguous. The CDR3 loop spans 14 amino acids. V lost 2 bases to trimming and J lost 8 bases, with 13 bases between them. Looked up from germline, CDR1 is SGHDT and CDR2 is YYEEEE. CDR3 sequence reads: CASSFSLVGEKLFF. The CDR3 nucleotides are TGTGCCAGCAGCTTTTCTCTGGTGGGGGAAAAACTGTTTTTT.

V usage is TRBV6-5 and J usage is TRBJ2-1; D may be TRBD1 (6 bases). With 5 bases removed from V and 13 bases from J, the gap between germline ends came to 21 bases. Germline-derived CDR1 and CDR2 are MNHEY and SVGAGI. CDR3 length equals 14 residues. The CDR3 nucleotides are TGTGCCAGCAGTCCCGGGACCTCCCTCAGGGGTCAGTTCTTC. As protein: CASSPGTSLRGQFF.

The V call is TRBV9, the J call TRBJ2-5; D remains unclear. V lost 0 bases to trimming and J lost 3 bases, with 15 bases between them. Germline assignment: CDR1 SGDLS and CDR2 YYNGEE. The CDR3 is 16 amino acids. The CDR3 region has the DNA TGTGCCAGCAGCGTAGGGGGTGGCACCTTAAAAGAGACCCAGTACTTC. It codes for CASSVGGGTLKETQYF.

This clone was observed once. The CDR3 reads CSTAAGNGYTF. CDR3 DNA sequence: TGCAGCACAGCCGCAGGGAACGGCTACACCTTC. The rearrangement links TRBV29-1 to TRBJ1-2, with a weak D call TRBD1 (5 bases). V was trimmed by 8 bases and J by 8 bases, leaving 15 bases between them. The CDR3 extends over 11 amino acids. The germline CDR1 and CDR2 sequences are SQVTM and ANQGSEA.

J is TRBJ2-7 and V is TRBV5-5; 7 nucleotides match TRBD1. The CDR3 extends over 14 amino acids. Germline-derived CDR1 and CDR2 are SGHKS and YYEKEE (reference sequence). V lost 1 base, J lost 1 base, and 2 bases stayed unmatched. The CDR3 bases are TGTGCCAGCAGCTTGCAACAGGGGTCCTACGAGCAGTACTTC. Its protein product is CASSLQQGSYEQYF.

This sequence joins TRBV11-3 and TRBJ2-7, with 9 bases aligning to TRBD2. J lost 3 bases, V lost 6 bases, and 3 bases had no gene match. The CDR3 is 13 residues long. Germline V lookup: CDR1 SGHNT, CDR2 YENEEA. The CDR3 protein is CASSVAGDYEQYF. The CDR3 DNA reads TGTGCCAGCAGTGTAGCGGGGGACTACGAGCAGTACTTC.

This clone was recorded only once. At one end, the junction sequence differs from germline, possibly due to a read error. This chain connects TRBV28 to TRBJ1-4; 7 nucleotides match TRBD1. Germline lookup yields CDR1 MDHEN and CDR2 SYDVKM. The length of the CDR3 is 11 residues. The CDR3 reads CASSLGDRYHF. Written as DNA, the CDR3 is TGTGCCAGCAGTTTAGGGGACAGATACCATTTT.

V gene TRBV19 combines with J gene TRBJ1-2; maybe TRBD1 (6 bases). The germline V gene encodes CDR1 LNHDA and CDR2 SQIVND (reference sequence). The CDR3 extends over 13 amino acids. The V gene lost 3 bases and the J gene lost 2 bases, with 7 bases spanning the gap. The CDR3 DNA sequence: TGTGCCAGTAGTATGAGGGGGAACTATGGCTACACCTTC. Its protein product is CASSMRGNYGYTF.

The chain couples TRBV7-9 to TRBJ1-3; tentative D call: TRBD1 (5 bases). Germline assignment: CDR1 SEHNR and CDR2 FQNEAQ (reference sequence). The V end was cut by 5 bases, the J end by 0 bases, with 11 bases between. This CDR3 comprises 15 residues. As DNA, the CDR3 is TGTGCCAGCAGCCGAGACAGTCGCTCTGGAAACACCATATATTTT. This sequence encodes CASSRDSRSGNTIYF. Full variable domain (rest looked up from reference TRBV7-9 and TRBJ1-3): DTGVSQNPRHKITKRGQNVTFRCDPISEHNRLYWYRQTLGQGPEFLTYFQNEAQLEKSRLLSDRFSAERPKGSFSTLEIQRTEQGDSAMYLCASSRDSRSGNTIYFGEGSWLTVV.

This clone was observed a single time. The chain recombines TRBV7-9 with TRBJ2-1, with D perhaps being TRBD1 or TRBD2 (5 bases each). Per germline, CDR1 SEHNR and CDR2 FQNEAQ (reference sequence). CDR3 length equals 12 residues. V lost 5 bases and J 7 bases, leaving 9 bases between the germline ends. The CDR3 DNA reads TGTGCCAGCAGCGAGGGGTGGAATGAGCAGTTCTTC. Its translation is CASSEGWNEQFF.

The rearrangement joins TRBV7-6 to TRBJ2-1; 14 nucleotides align to TRBD2. Germline lookup yields CDR1 SGHVS and CDR2 FNYEAQ. This CDR3 is 17 amino acids long. J gave up 1 base and V 4 bases, and 3 bases lay outside the gene matches. The CDR3 loop reads CASSSRLAGGSYNEQFF. DNA of the CDR3: TGTGCCAGCAGCTCCCGACTAGCGGGAGGGTCCTACAATGAGCAGTTCTTC.

This clone was seen a handful of times. The chain combines TRBV28 with TRBJ1-5; D is ambiguous. The CDR3 has 13 residues. CDR1 and CDR2 (germline): MDHEN, SYDVKM. V shed 8 bases and J shed 0 bases, with 8 bases lying between them. CDR3 DNA sequence: TGTGCCAGCGCGTCGTATAGCAATCAGCCCCAGCATTTT. It translates to CASASYSNQPQHF.